Below, 5 T cell receptor beta chains from the same sample are listed, as sequenced in a study of cytomegalovirus exposure and HLA in healthy donors. In the PCR, 60 Vbeta and 13 Jbeta primers were used. Here immunoSEQ multiplex PCR was the method, and the copy in TCRdb shows in-frame clones only, minus some. This sample has some 200,000 clones; 75% to 85% occur once, and the top ten carry 6.5%. Sequencing was carried out using PBMCs. Every receptor here comes from a woman between 50 and 59 years old in good health and CMV-seropositive.

This chain joins TRBV5-4 and TRBJ2-5, with D possibly TRBD1 on 5 matching bases. Germline loops: CDR1 SGHNT, CDR2 YYREEE (reference sequence). This CDR3 is 14 amino acids long. The germline V and J ends were trimmed by 2 bases and 2 bases, with 10 bases remaining between them. The CDR3 DNA follows: TGTGCCAGCAGCTTTTCCGGACAACAAGAGACCCAGTACTTC. As protein: CASSFSGQQETQYF.

This clone occurred once. The chain links TRBV10-3 to TRBJ2-7; 11 bases are shared with TRBD2. V was clipped by 7 bases and J by 1 base; unmatched bases: 9. Germline CDR1 is ENHRY and CDR2 is SYGVKD. This CDR3 contains 16 residues. Written as DNA, the CDR3 is TGTGCCATCAAGGGGGTTAGCGGGAGGGATTCCTACGAGCAGTACTTC. Translated: CAIKGVSGRDSYEQYF.

To note about this clone: An end of the junction differs from the germline gene, which may be a read error. The V call is TRBV11-2, the J call TRBJ2-2, with 7 positions matching TRBD2. This CDR3 spans 15 amino acids. The germline V gene has CDR1 SGHAT and CDR2 FQNNGV. CDR3 residues: CASSSTSAGTGEPFF. For the CDR3, the DNA is TGTGCCAGCAGCTCAACTAGCGCGGGCACCGGGGAGCCGTTTTTT. The full variable domain, with the rest looked up from reference TRBV11-2 and TRBJ2-2, is EAGVAQSPRYKIIEKRQSVAFWCNPISGHATLYWYQQILGQGPKLLIQFQNNGVVDDSQLPKDRFSAERLKGVDSTLKIQPAKLEDSAVYLCASSSTSAGTGEPFFGEGSRLTVL.

The chain is built from TRBV4-1 and TRBJ1-1, with 7 nucleotides matching TRBD1. The junction had 6 bases not matched to a gene; V was cut back by 4 bases and J by 4 bases. Germline V gives CDR1 MGHRA, CDR2 YSYEKL. The CDR3 runs to 14 residues. Here the CDR3 DNA reads TGCGCCAGCAGCCGGGCCCGACAGGGCACTGAAGCTTTCTTT. Translating gives CASSRARQGTEAFF.

This chain links TRBV28 with TRBJ2-7; TRBD2 is a possible D gene (6 bases). In germline, CDR1 is MDHEN, CDR2 SYDVKM. This CDR3 has 12 residues. Deletions cut 6 bases from V and 5 bases from J, with 11 bases between. The CDR3: CASSRRRDEQYF. The CDR3 nucleotides are TGTGCCAGCAGCCGGCGGAGGGACGAGCAGTACTTC.